The 6 T cell receptor beta chains given below trace back to one sample, sequenced in a study of shared clonotypes between healthy human individuals. TCRdb's table, derived via immunoSEQ multiplex PCR, lists solely in-frame clones and lacks some. The table includes roughly 2,300,000 clones, around 90% detected once. Sequencing used naive CD4+ T cells from PBMCs. Noted subset: CD45RA+ positively selected. These receptor sequences come from a man between 18 and 29 years old in good health. Some clones in this sample may be carry-over from other donors' samples.

The chain uses TRBV9 and TRBJ1-5, with D unresolved. The germline gives CDR1 SGDLS, CDR2 YYNGEE. V was pared by 0 bases and J by 0 bases, with 7 bases between. This CDR3 comprises 15 residues. This CDR3 is CASSVGKDSNQPQHF. The CDR3 bases are TGTGCCAGCAGCGTAGGAAAAGATAGCAATCAGCCCCAGCATTTT.

The rearrangement links TRBV9 to TRBJ2-6; perhaps D is TRBD1 or TRBD2 (7 bases each). The V gene's germline CDR1 is SGDLS and CDR2 YYNGEE. V was clipped by 4 bases and J by 0 bases, with 17 bases between them. CDR3 length equals 18 residues. This CDR3 is CASSFRGGQSSGANVLTF. The CDR3 DNA is TGTGCCAGCAGCTTCAGGGGGGGACAGAGCTCTGGGGCCAACGTCCTGACTTTC.

The gene calls are TRBV6-6 and TRBJ2-4; maybe TRBD1 (6 bases). Germline V gives CDR1 MNHNY, CDR2 SVGAGI (reference sequence). Trimming pared 2 bases from V and 7 bases from J, leaving 12 bases between. CDR3 length equals 14 residues. CDR3 in DNA: TGTGCCAGCAGTTACGCTACAGGGTGGAACATTCAGTACTTC. It specifies CASSYATGWNIQYF.

The CDR3, as DNA: TGTGCCAGCAGCAGACAGGGGGCCCACGAGCAGTACTTC. This codes for CASSRQGAHEQYF. The rearrangement uses TRBV2 and TRBJ2-7, with 10 positions matching TRBD1. Germline V gene sequence: CDR1 SNHLY, CDR2 FYNNEI. Trimming at V came to 6 bases and at J to 5 bases, leaving 4 bases not matched to a gene. CDR3 length: 13 amino acids.

The V gene is TRBV28, the J gene TRBJ2-1; D may be TRBD1 (7 bases). The CDR3 spans 15 residues. Germline CDR1 and CDR2: MDHEN and SYDVKM. With 5 bases removed from V and 9 bases from J, the gap between germline ends came to 20 bases. The CDR3: CASSPSTGRRAEQFF. The CDR3 nucleotides are TGTGCCAGCAGTCCCTCGACAGGGAGGAGGGCTGAGCAGTTCTTC.

V usage is TRBV23-1 and J usage is TRBJ2-7; D might be TRBD1 (5 bases). TRBV23-1 is an ORF; its function is uncertain. Trimming pared 4 bases from V and 3 bases from J, leaving 13 bases between. The CDR3 contains 14 residues. The CDR3 reads CASSPGIDSYEQYF. In DNA, the CDR3 is TGCGCCAGCAGTCCAGGTATCGACAGCTACGAGCAGTACTTC.